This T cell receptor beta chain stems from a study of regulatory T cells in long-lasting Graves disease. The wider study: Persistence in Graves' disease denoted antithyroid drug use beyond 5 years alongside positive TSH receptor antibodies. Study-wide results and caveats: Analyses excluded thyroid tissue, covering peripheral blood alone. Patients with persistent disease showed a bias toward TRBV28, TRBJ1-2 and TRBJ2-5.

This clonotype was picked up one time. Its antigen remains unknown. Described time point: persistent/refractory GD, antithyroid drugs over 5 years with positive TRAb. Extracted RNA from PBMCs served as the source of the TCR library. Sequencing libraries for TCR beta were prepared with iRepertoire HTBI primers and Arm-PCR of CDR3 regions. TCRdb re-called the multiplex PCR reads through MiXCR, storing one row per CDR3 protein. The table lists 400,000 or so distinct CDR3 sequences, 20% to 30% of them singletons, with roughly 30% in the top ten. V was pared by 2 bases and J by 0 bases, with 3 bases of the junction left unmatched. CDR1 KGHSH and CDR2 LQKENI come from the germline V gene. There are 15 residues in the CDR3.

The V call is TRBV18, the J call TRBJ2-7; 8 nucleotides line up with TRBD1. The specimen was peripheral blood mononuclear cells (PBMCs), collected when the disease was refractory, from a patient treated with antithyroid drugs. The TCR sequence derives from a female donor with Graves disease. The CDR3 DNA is TGTGCCAGCTCACCAAGGGACAGGAGCTCCTACGAGCAGTACTTC. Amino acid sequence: CASSPRDRSSYEQYF. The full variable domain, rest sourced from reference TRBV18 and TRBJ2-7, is NAGVMQNPRHLVRRRGQEARLRCSPMKGHSHVYWYRQLPEEGLKFMVYLQKENIIDESGMPKERFSAEFPKEGPSILRIQQVVRGDSAAYFCASSPRDRSSYEQYFGPGTRLTVT.